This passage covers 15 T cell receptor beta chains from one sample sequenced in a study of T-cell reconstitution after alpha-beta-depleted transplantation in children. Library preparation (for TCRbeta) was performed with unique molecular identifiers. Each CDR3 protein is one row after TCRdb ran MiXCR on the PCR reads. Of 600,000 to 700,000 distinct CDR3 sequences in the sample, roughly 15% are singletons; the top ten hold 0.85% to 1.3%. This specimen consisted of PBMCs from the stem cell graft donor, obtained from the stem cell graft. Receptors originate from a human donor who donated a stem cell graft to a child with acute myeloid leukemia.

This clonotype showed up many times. The chain's CDR3 is CSAPGLAGVGAQYF. The CDR3 region has the DNA TGCAGTGCGCCGGGACTAGCGGGGGTCGGGGCCCAGTACTTC. This chain connects TRBV20-1 to TRBJ2-5; 14 bases line up with TRBD2. Germline CDR1 reads DFQATT; CDR2 reads SNEGSKA (reference sequence). The junction had 9 bases not matched to a gene; V was cut back by 6 bases and J by 9 bases. CDR3 size: 14 residues.

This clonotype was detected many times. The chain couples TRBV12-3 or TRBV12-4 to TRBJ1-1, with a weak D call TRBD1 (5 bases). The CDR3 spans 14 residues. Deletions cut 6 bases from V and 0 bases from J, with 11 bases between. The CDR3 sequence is CASRLGGMNTEAFF. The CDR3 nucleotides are TGTGCCAGCAGACTTGGGGGGATGAACACTGAAGCTTTCTTT.

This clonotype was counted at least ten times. The CDR3 protein is CASSLRSSGGPTLYNEQFF. In DNA, the CDR3 is TGCGCCAGCAGCTTGCGGTCTAGCGGGGGCCCGACCCTTTACAATGAGCAGTTCTTC. The chain has TRBV5-1 and TRBJ2-1; 10 positions match TRBD2. The CDR3 runs to 19 residues. Germline values: CDR1 SGHRS, CDR2 YFSETQ. J lost 4 bases, V lost 1 base, and 14 bases had no gene match.

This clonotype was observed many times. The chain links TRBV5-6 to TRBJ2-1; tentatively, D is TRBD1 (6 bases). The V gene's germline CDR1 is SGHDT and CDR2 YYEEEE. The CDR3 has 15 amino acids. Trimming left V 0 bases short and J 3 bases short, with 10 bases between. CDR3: CASSLERGFYNEQFF. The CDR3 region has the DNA TGTGCCAGCAGCTTGGAAAGGGGGTTCTACAATGAGCAGTTCTTC.

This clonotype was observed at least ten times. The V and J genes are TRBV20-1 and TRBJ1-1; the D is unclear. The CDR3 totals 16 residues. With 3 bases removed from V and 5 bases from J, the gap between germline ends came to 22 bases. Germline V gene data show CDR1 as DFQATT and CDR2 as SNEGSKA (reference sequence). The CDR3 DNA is TGCAGTGCTAGGCAGTTATGGGTCCGATCTACGACTGAAGCTTTCTTT. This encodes CSARQLWVRSTTEAFF.

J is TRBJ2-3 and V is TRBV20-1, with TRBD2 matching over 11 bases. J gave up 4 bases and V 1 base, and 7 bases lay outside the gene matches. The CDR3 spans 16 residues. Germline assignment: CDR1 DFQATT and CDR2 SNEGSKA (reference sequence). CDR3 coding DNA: TGCAGTGCTAGAGGCCCACTAGCGGGGGTGTCAGATACGCAGTATTTT. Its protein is CSARGPLAGVSDTQYF.

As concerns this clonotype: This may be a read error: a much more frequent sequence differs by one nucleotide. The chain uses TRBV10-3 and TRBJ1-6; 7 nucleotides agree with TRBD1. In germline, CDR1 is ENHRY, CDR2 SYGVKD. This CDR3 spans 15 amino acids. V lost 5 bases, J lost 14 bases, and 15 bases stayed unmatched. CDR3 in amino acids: CAISLNGQALVSLHF. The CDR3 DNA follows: TGTGCCATCAGTTTGAACGGACAGGCCCTCGTCTCCCTCCACTTT.

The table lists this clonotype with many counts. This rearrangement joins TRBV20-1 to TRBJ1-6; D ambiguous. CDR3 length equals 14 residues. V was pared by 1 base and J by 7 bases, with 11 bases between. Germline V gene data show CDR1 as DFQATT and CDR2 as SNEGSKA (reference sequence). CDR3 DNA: TGCAGTGCTAGAGCAGGCCAGACCAATTCACCCCTCCACTTT. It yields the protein CSARAGQTNSPLHF.

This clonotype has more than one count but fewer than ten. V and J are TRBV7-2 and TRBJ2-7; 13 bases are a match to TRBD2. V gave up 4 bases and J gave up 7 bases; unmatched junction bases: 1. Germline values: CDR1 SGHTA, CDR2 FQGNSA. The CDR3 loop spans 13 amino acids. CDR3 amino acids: CASSSGLAGEQYF. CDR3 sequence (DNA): TGTGCCAGCAGCTCGGGACTAGCGGGAGAGCAGTACTTC.

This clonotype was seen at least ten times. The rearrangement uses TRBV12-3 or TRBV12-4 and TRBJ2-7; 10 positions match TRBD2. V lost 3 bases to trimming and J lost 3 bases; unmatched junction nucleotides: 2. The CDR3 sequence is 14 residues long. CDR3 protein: CASSFGLADYEQYV. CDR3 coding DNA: TGTGCCAGCAGTTTCGGACTAGCGGACTACGAGCAGTACGTC.

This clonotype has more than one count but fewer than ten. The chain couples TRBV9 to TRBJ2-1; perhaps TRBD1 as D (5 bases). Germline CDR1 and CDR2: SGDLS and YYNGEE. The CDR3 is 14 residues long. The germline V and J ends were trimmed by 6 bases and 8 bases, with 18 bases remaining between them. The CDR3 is CASNFDSLADEQFF. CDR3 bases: TGTGCCAGCAACTTTGACAGTTTAGCAGATGAGCAGTTCTTC.

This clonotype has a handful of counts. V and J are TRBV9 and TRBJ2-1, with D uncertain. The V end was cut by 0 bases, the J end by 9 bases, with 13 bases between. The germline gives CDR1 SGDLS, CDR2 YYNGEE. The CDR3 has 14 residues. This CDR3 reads CASSVVPLRGEQFF. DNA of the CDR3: TGTGCCAGCAGCGTAGTTCCCCTCCGAGGTGAGCAGTTCTTC.

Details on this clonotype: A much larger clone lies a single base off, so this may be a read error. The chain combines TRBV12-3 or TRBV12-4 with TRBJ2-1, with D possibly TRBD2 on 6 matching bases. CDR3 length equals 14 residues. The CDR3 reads CASSLGGALEEQIF. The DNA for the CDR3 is TGTGCCAGCAGTTTAGGCGGGGCCTTGGAGGAGCAGATCTTC.

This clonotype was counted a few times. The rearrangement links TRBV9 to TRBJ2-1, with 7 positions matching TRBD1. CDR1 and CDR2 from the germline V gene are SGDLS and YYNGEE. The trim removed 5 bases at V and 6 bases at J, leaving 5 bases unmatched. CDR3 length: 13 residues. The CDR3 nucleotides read TGTGCCAGCAGACGTACAGGGGTCAATGAGCAGTTCTTC. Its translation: CASRRTGVNEQFF.

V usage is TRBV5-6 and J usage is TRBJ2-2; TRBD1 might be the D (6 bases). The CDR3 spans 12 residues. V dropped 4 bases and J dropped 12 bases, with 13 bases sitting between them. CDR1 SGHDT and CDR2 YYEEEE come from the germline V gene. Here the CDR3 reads CASSTRDRQLFF. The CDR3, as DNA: TGTGCCAGCAGCACTCGAGACAGGCAGCTGTTTTTT.